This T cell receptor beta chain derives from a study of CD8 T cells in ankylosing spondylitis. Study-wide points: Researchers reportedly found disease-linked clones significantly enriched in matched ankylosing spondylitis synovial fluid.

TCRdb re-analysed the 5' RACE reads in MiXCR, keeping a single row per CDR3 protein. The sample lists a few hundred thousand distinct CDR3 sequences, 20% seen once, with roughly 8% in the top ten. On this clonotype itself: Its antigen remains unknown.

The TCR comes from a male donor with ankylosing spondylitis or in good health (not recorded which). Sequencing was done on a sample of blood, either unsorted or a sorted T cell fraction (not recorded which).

The CDR3 DNA reads as TGTGCCAGCAGCCGCAATTCCTACGAGCAGTACGTC. It translates to CASSRNSYEQYV. The V gene is TRBV5-5, the J gene TRBJ2-7; D gene ambiguous. The CDR3 extends over 12 amino acids. Germline CDR1 reads SGHKS; CDR2 reads YYEKEE (reference sequence). V was pared by 4 bases and J by 1 base, with 6 bases between.